Given below is one T cell receptor (beta chain) in context. The data originate from a study of blood T cell repertoires in COVID-19. Measured with immunoSEQ multiplex PCR; TCRdb has only the in-frame clones, and not every one. The repertoire has tens of thousands of clones, nearly 90% of them found once; the top ten carry approximately 3%. The source material was peripheral blood. The clonotype originates from a man in his forties or fifties with active COVID-19.

CDR3 in amino acids: CASSLNPSGVEELFF. CDR3 bases: TGTGCCAGCAGCTTAAATCCTAGCGGGGTGGAGGAGCTGTTTTTT. V usage is TRBV7-3 and J usage is TRBJ2-2; 9 nucleotides align to TRBD2. The CDR3 covers 15 residues. The V gene end was trimmed by 1 base and the J gene end by 10 bases; junction bases not matched to a gene: 7. Germline V gene sequence: CDR1 SGHTA, CDR2 FQGTGA.